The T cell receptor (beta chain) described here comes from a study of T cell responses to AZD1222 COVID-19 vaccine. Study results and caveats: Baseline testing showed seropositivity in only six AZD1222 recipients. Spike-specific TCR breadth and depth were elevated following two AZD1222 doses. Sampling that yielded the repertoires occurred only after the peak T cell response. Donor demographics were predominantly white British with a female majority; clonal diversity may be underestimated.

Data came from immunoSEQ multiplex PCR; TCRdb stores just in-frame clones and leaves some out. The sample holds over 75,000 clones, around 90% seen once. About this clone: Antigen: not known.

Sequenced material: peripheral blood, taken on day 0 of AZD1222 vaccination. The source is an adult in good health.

The CDR3 nucleotides read TGCAGTGCTAGTGTTTTGAAGAAGACTAGCACAGATACGCAGTATTTT. This encodes CSASVLKKTSTDTQYF. J is TRBJ2-3 and V is TRBV20-1; D unresolved. The CDR3 sequence is 16 residues long. V shed 3 bases and J shed 0 bases, with 16 bases lying between them. The germline CDR1 and CDR2 sequences are DFQATT and SNEGSKA (reference sequence).